The T cell receptor beta chain under discussion was sequenced for a study of cytomegalovirus exposure and HLA in healthy donors. V was pared by 6 bases and J by 6 bases, with 6 bases of the junction left unmatched. The CDR3 consists of 14 residues. Germline values: CDR1 MNHNS, CDR2 SASEGT. With 60 Vbeta and 13 Jbeta primers, the PCR was carried out. The protocol was immunoSEQ multiplex PCR, while the TCRdb copy is restricted to in-frame clones and leaves out a portion. The sample holds 160,000 or so clones, almost 80% seen once. The chain employs TRBV6-1 and TRBJ2-5; 11 nucleotides match TRBD1. Sequencing used PBMCs. The receptor was isolated from a man in his forties in good health and CMV-seropositive. For the CDR3, the DNA is TGTGCCAGCAGCTTGGGACAGGGGGGGAAGACCCAGTACTTC. Translation: CASSLGQGGKTQYF.